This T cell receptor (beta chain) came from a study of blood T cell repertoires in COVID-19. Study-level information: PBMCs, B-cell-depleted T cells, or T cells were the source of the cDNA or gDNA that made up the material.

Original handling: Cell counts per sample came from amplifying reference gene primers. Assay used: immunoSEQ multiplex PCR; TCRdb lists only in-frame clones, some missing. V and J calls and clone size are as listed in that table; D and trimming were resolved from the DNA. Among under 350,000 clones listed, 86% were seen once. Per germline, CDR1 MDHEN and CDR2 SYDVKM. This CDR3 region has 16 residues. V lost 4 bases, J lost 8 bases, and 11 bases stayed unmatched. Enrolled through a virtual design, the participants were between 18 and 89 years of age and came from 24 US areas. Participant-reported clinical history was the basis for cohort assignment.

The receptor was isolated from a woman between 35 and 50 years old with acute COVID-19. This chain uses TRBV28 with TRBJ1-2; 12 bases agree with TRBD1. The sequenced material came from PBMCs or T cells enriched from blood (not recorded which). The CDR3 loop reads CASSSETRDRGRGYTF. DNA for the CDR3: TGTGCCAGCAGTTCAGAAACCCGGGACAGGGGGCGAGGCTACACCTTC.